The rows below give T cell receptor beta chains drawn from one sample of a study of shared clonotypes between healthy human individuals. The assay was immunoSEQ multiplex PCR, and TCRdb's table has in-frame clones only and misses some. This sample carries about 1.1 million clones, about four fifths of them seen once, and the ten largest clones take 0.4% to 0.55%. The specimen was memory CD4+ T cells from PBMCs. The source is a man aged 18 to 30 in good health. Some clones in this sample may be carry-over from other donors' samples. The CDR3 runs from the conserved cysteine through the conserved F or W. D genes are given only for firm matches. Clone size appears in some rows only: once, few, many, or a class for an expanded clone.

j_gene: TRBJ2-5; v_gene: TRBV5-1; d_gene: NA; abundance: many; CDR3aa: CASSLGTYQETQYF; CDR3nt: TGCGCCAGCAGCTTAGGCACATATCAAGAGACCCAGTACTTC
j_gene: TRBJ2-7; v_gene: TRBV27; d_gene: NA; abundance: once; CDR3aa: CASSRDGGEQYF; CDR3nt: TGTGCCAGCAGTCGGGATGGGGGGGAGCAGTACTTC
j_gene: TRBJ2-1; v_gene: TRBV7-9; d_gene: TRBD1; abundance: few; CDR3aa: CASSAVTGVSYNEQFF; CDR3nt: TGTGCCAGCAGCGCGGTGACAGGGGTCTCCTACAATGAGCAGTTCTTC
j_gene: TRBJ2-1; v_gene: TRBV4-1; d_gene: NA; abundance: few; CDR3aa: CASSQAPRGSSYNEQFF; CDR3nt: TGCGCCAGCAGCCAAGCCCCCCGGGGTAGCTCTTACAATGAGCAGTTCTTC
j_gene: TRBJ2-1; v_gene: TRBV5-6; d_gene: TRBD1; abundance: few; CDR3aa: CASSFDRVPYNEQFF; CDR3nt: TGTGCCAGCAGCTTTGACAGGGTCCCTTACAATGAGCAGTTCTTC
j_gene: TRBJ2-7; v_gene: TRBV5-5; d_gene: NA; abundance: NA; CDR3aa: CASSLATLSSYEQYF; CDR3nt: TGTGCCAGCAGCTTGGCGACCTTGTCTTCCTACGAGCAGTACTTC
j_gene: TRBJ2-7; v_gene: TRBV28; d_gene: TRBD1; abundance: NA; CDR3aa: CASSAGQGGKYEQYF; CDR3nt: TGTGCCAGCAGTGCGGGACAGGGGGGGAAATACGAGCAGTACTTC
j_gene: TRBJ2-2; v_gene: TRBV2; d_gene: NA; abundance: NA; CDR3aa: CASSYRTGPGELFF; CDR3nt: TGTGCCAGCAGCTACCGAACAGGGCCCGGGGAGCTGTTTTTT
j_gene: TRBJ2-7; v_gene: TRBV6-1; d_gene: TRBD1; abundance: many; CDR3aa: CASTRPDRARIEQYF; CDR3nt: TGTGCCAGCACAAGACCCGACAGGGCAAGAATCGAGCAGTACTTC
j_gene: TRBJ2-1; v_gene: TRBV9; d_gene: TRBD2; abundance: NA; CDR3aa: CASSEAGGRVYNEQFF; CDR3nt: TGTGCCAGCAGCGAGGCGGGCGGGAGGGTATACAATGAGCAGTTCTTC
j_gene: TRBJ2-7; v_gene: TRBV5-4; d_gene: NA; abundance: NA; CDR3aa: CASSLGTGGIPYEQYF; CDR3nt: TGTGCCAGCAGCTTAGGGACCGGAGGAATCCCATACGAGCAGTACTTC
j_gene: TRBJ2-5; v_gene: TRBV27; d_gene: TRBD2; abundance: NA; CDR3aa: CASSPRRLAGGYQETQYF; CDR3nt: TGTGCCAGCAGCCCCCGGCGACTAGCGGGAGGCTACCAAGAGACCCAGTACTTC
j_gene: TRBJ2-1; v_gene: TRBV5-1; d_gene: NA; abundance: few; CDR3aa: CASSLGPSSYNEQFF; CDR3nt: TGCGCCAGCAGCTTGGGGCCGAGCTCCTACAATGAGCAGTTCTTC
j_gene: TRBJ1-2; v_gene: TRBV6-1; d_gene: TRBD1; abundance: NA; CDR3aa: CASTDRGHYGYTF; CDR3nt: TGTGCCAGCACGGACAGGGGTCATTATGGCTACACCTTC
j_gene: TRBJ2-1; v_gene: TRBV11-1; d_gene: TRBD1; abundance: NA; CDR3aa: CASSYRDRGYNEQFF; CDR3nt: TGTGCCAGCAGTTACCGGGACAGGGGATACAATGAGCAGTTCTTC
j_gene: TRBJ1-5; v_gene: TRBV7-8; d_gene: NA; abundance: NA; CDR3aa: CASRMGQGNIDNQPQHF; CDR3nt: TGTGCCAGCAGGATGGGGCAGGGAAACATTGACAATCAGCCCCAGCATTTT
j_gene: TRBJ1-5; v_gene: TRBV7-5; d_gene: NA; abundance: once; CDR3aa: CVRSLTDQPQHF; CDR3nt: TGTGTCAGAAGCTTAACAGATCAGCCCCAGCATTTT
j_gene: TRBJ2-1; v_gene: TRBV7-2; d_gene: TRBD2; abundance: NA; CDR3aa: CASSISRTSGNEQFF; CDR3nt: TGTGCCAGCAGCATCTCGAGGACTAGCGGGAATGAGCAGTTCTTC
j_gene: TRBJ2-7; v_gene: TRBV30; d_gene: TRBD1; abundance: NA; CDR3aa: CAWSAGTEYEQYF; CDR3nt: TGTGCCTGGAGTGCCGGGACAGAGTACGAGCAGTACTTC
j_gene: TRBJ1-1; v_gene: TRBV6-6; d_gene: TRBD1; abundance: once; CDR3aa: CASSYLTGSGTEAFF; CDR3nt: TGTGCCAGCAGTTACCTGACAGGGTCGGGGACTGAAGCTTTCTTT
j_gene: TRBJ2-1; v_gene: TRBV7-2; d_gene: TRBD2; abundance: NA; CDR3aa: CASSFGRGSGNEQFF; CDR3nt: TGTGCCAGCAGCTTCGGGCGCGGGAGTGGCAATGAGCAGTTCTTC
j_gene: TRBJ2-5; v_gene: TRBV5-4; d_gene: TRBD2; abundance: once; CDR3aa: CASSTRTSGSPETQYF; CDR3nt: TGTGCCAGCAGCACGAGGACTAGCGGGAGCCCGGAGACCCAGTACTTC
j_gene: TRBJ2-1; v_gene: TRBV5-1; d_gene: NA; abundance: NA; CDR3aa: CASSLRANNEQFF; CDR3nt: TGCGCCAGCAGCTTGAGGGCGAACAATGAGCAGTTCTTC